This is a list of T cell receptor beta chains from one sample in a study of T cell responses to AZD1222 COVID-19 vaccine. The protocol was immunoSEQ multiplex PCR, while the TCRdb copy is restricted to in-frame clones and leaves out a portion. The table records under 150,000 clones, under 90% of them present only once. Sequenced material: peripheral blood, taken 28 days after the second AZD1222 dose. Source of these receptors: an adult who received the AZD1222 COVID-19 vaccine. CDR3s include the opening cysteine and the closing phenylalanine or tryptophan. A D gene is named only where the DNA matches it firmly. Only some rows state a clone size, as once, few, many or a class for expanded clones.

clone_size	v_call	j_call	d_call	cdr3_nt	cdr3_aa
NA	TRBV5-1	TRBJ2-3	NA	TGCGCCAGCAGCTTGACCGGGGTGTCAGATACGCAGTATTTT	CASSLTGVSDTQYF
few	TRBV7-2	TRBJ2-3	NA	TGTGCCAGCAGCTCCGAAGGGTCAAGAACAGATACGCAGTATTTT	CASSSEGSRTDTQYF
NA	TRBV12-3/TRBV12-4	TRBJ1-1	NA	TGTGCCAGCAGTCCTCGGGGGGGACGGGAAGCTTTCTTT	CASSPRGGREAFF
NA	TRBV28	TRBJ1-2	TRBD1	TGTGCCAGCAGTGCCGGGACAGGAACTATCTATGGCTACACCTTC	CASSAGTGTIYGYTF
once	TRBV9	TRBJ1-1	NA	TGTGCCAGCAGCGTAGCGACAGGTTTGAACACTGAAGCTTTCTTT	CASSVATGLNTEAFF
NA	TRBV30	TRBJ2-7	NA	TGTGCCTGGAGTCAGCAAGGGGTGGGGGAGCAGTACTTC	CAWSQQGVGEQYF
NA	TRBV12-2	TRBJ1-2	NA	TGTGCAAGTCGCCGAACAGGGGACGGCTACACCTTC	CASRRTGDGYTF
NA	TRBV5-5	TRBJ2-7	NA	TGTGCCAGCACTTCGAGCTCCTACGAGCAGTACTTC	CASTSSSYEQYF
NA	TRBV5-1	TRBJ2-1	TRBD2	TGCGCCAGCAGCTTCTTCACTAGCGGGGCCAATGAGCAGTTCTTC	CASSFFTSGANEQFF
NA	TRBV14	TRBJ1-6	NA	TGTGCCAGCAGCCAAGCAGGGAACGGCTCACCCCTCCACTTT	CASSQAGNGSPLHF